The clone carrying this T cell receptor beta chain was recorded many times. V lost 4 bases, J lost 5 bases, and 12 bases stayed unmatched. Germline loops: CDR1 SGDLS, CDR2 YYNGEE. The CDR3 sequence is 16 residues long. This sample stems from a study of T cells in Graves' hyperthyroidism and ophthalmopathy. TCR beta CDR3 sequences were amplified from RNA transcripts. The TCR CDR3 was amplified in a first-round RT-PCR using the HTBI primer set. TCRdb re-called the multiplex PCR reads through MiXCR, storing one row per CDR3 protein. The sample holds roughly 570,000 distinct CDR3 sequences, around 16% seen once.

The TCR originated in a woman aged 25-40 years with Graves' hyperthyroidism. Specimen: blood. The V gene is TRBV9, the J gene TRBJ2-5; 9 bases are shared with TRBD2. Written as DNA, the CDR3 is TGTGCCAGCAGCCCGAGCCTAGCGGGACCCTTGGAGACCCAGTACTTC. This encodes CASSPSLAGPLETQYF.